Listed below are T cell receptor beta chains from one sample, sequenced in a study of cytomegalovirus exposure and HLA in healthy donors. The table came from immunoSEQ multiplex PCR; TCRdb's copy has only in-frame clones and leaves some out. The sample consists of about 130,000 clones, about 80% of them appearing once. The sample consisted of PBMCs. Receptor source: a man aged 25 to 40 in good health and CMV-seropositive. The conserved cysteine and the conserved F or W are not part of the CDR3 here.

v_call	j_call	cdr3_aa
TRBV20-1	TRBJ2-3	SARDRDTQY
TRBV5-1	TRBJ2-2	ASSFVGAGPGELF
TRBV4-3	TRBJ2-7	ASSQVGQGNSYEQY
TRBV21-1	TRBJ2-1	ASSTRLAGDVNNEQF
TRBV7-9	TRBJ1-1	ASSPQVEAF
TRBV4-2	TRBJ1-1	ASSQGSYEAF
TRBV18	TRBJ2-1	ASSPGLASNEQF
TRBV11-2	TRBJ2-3	ASSLGAGLADTQY
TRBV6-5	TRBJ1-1	ASSSRGRNTEAF
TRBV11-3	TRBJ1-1	ASSVGGENTEAF
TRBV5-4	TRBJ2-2	ASSLDQGGPGELF
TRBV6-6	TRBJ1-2	ASSWRGTGAGYT
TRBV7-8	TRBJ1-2	AGRDRDGYT
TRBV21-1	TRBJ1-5	ASSKDRRNQPQH
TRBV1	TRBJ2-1	TSSHLRTSGNYNEQF
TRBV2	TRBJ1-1	ATRQGVGGGPEAF
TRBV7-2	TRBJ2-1	ASSPSGGQGVEQF
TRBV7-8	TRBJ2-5	ASSPWTGQETQY
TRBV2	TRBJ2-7	ASNGEGVNEQY
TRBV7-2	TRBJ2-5	ASSQKTGTQETQY
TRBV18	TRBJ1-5	ASSPRTGGNQPQH
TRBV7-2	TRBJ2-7	ASSLGTSRTYEQY
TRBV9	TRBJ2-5	ASSAGLAAGETQY
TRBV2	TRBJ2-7	ASSPPSGYEQY
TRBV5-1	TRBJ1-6	ASSSNNSPLH
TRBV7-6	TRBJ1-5	ASSLAGDQPQH